Listed here is a single T cell receptor (beta chain). This record belongs to a study of blood T cell repertoires in COVID-19. Study at large: Sample material is recorded as cDNA or gDNA derived from T cells, B-cell-depleted T cells, or PBMCs.

Individuals aged roughly 18 to 95 years were recruited from some 26 US areas. Assignments of participants to cohorts depended upon their own reported clinical history. Original processing notes: From reference gene primer amplification, estimates of nucleated cell counts were derived. Using immunoSEQ multiplex PCR, the repertoire was profiled, and TCRdb retains in-frame clones only, with some absent. D and trimming come from the DNA, and the V and J calls and clone size come from that table. The data show around 290,000 clones, around nine tenths seen once. The TCR was taken from a woman between 18 and 29 years old who had recovered from COVID-19. The sample was PBMCs or T cells enriched from blood (not recorded which).

The CDR3 sequence: CASSFYSGSYNEQFF. DNA for the CDR3: TGTGCCAGCAGCTTTTATAGCGGGAGTTACAATGAGCAGTTCTTC. V is TRBV5-8 and J is TRBJ2-1, with TRBD2 identical over 9 bases. Germline-derived CDR1 and CDR2 are SGHTS and YDEGEE. The CDR3 contains 15 residues. V gave up 2 bases and J gave up 4 bases; unmatched junction bases: 4.